A selection of T cell receptor beta chains follows, all from one sample in a study of shared clonotypes between healthy human individuals. The repertoire was sequenced with immunoSEQ multiplex PCR; TCRdb's copy has only in-frame clones and lacks some. The data contain under 850,000 clones, over 55% of them singletons. Source material: memory CD4+ T cells sorted from blood. The receptors come from a young woman in good health. Each CDR3 is given with its conserved first and last residue. D genes are given only for firm matches. Clone sizes are given selectively: once, few, many, or a class where the clone is expanded.

J gene: TRBJ2-2; V gene: TRBV9; clone size: .; D gene: .; CDR3 protein: CASSVAQANTGELFF; CDR3 DNA: TGTGCCAGCAGCGTAGCCCAGGCGAACACCGGGGAGCTGTTTTTT
J gene: TRBJ2-3; V gene: TRBV28; clone size: .; D gene: .; CDR3 protein: CASRTGTSTDTQYF; CDR3 DNA: TGTGCCAGCAGGACCGGGACTAGCACAGATACGCAGTATTTT
J gene: TRBJ2-7; V gene: TRBV6-1; clone size: .; D gene: .; CDR3 protein: CASRSGGADYEQYF; CDR3 DNA: TGTGCCAGCAGATCTGGGGGGGCGGACTACGAGCAGTACTTC
J gene: TRBJ2-2; V gene: TRBV4-2; clone size: .; D gene: .; CDR3 protein: CASSQGQGVTGELFF; CDR3 DNA: TGTGCCAGCAGCCAAGGGCAGGGAGTGACCGGGGAGCTGTTTTTT
J gene: TRBJ1-1; V gene: TRBV5-1; clone size: .; D gene: TRBD1; CDR3 protein: CASSRQGGTEAFF; CDR3 DNA: TGCGCCAGCAGCAGACAGGGAGGCACTGAAGCTTTCTTT
J gene: TRBJ2-6; V gene: TRBV5-1; clone size: .; D gene: TRBD1; CDR3 protein: CASSLTGGRGANVLTF; CDR3 DNA: TGCGCCAGCAGCTTAACAGGGGGCCGCGGGGCCAACGTCCTGACTTTC
J gene: TRBJ1-1; V gene: TRBV6-1; clone size: many; D gene: .; CDR3 protein: CASSGRGRGTEAFF; CDR3 DNA: TGTGCCAGCAGTGGAAGGGGTAGAGGCACTGAAGCTTTCTTT
J gene: TRBJ2-1; V gene: TRBV7-9; clone size: .; D gene: TRBD2; CDR3 protein: CASSLMGLAANEQFF; CDR3 DNA: TGTGCCAGCAGCTTAATGGGACTAGCGGCGAATGAGCAGTTCTTC
J gene: TRBJ2-1; V gene: TRBV7-2; clone size: .; D gene: TRBD2; CDR3 protein: CASSRLLAGRVNEQFF; CDR3 DNA: TGTGCCAGCAGCCGACTACTAGCGGGAAGGGTCAATGAGCAGTTCTTC
J gene: TRBJ2-7; V gene: TRBV6-5; clone size: few; D gene: TRBD1; CDR3 protein: CASSRLRDRGRKYF; CDR3 DNA: TGTGCCAGCAGCCGACTCCGGGACAGGGGGAGAAAGTACTTC
J gene: TRBJ2-5; V gene: TRBV28; clone size: .; D gene: TRBD1; CDR3 protein: CASRNRQGNTGTSKTQYF; CDR3 DNA: TGTGCCAGCAGGAATCGACAGGGAAACACGGGAACGTCGAAGACCCAGTACTTC